The TCR beta chain under discussion was sequenced for a study of cytomegalovirus exposure and HLA in healthy donors. The study, taken as a whole, reports: CMV antigen specificity was confirmed in vitro for a few CMV-associated chains. Most TCR sequences were rare, but some public TCRs occurred in many donors. The listing of 150 to 200 TCR beta chains classed them as cytomegalovirus-associated.

The assay was immunoSEQ multiplex PCR, and TCRdb's table has in-frame clones only and misses some. The repertoire holds some 140,000 clones, with approximately 84% as singletons. Germline V gene data show CDR1 as SNHLY and CDR2 as FYNNEI. The CDR3 sequence is 14 residues long. V lost 6 bases and J lost 4; bases outside the gene matches: 6. As for this clone: Its antigen is unknown.

Among the 100 to 150 subjects of the validation cohort, separate from the roughly 700-subject first cohort, were the donors. The TCR originated in a woman aged 25 to 39 in good health and CMV-seronegative. The chain couples TRBV2 to TRBJ1-5; 7 bases agree with TRBD1. The sample consisted of PBMCs. Here the CDR3 reads CASRPNRGNQPQHF. CDR3 in DNA: TGTGCCAGCAGGCCCAACAGGGGTAATCAGCCCCAGCATTTT.